This T cell receptor (beta chain) was found in a study of T cell changes during pregnancy in multiple sclerosis. The germline V gene has CDR1 MNHEY and CDR2 SMNVEV (reference sequence). The CDR3 contains 18 residues. Losses at the gene ends were 3 bases for V and 2 bases for J; bases not matched to a gene: 9. TCRdb keeps only in-frame clones here, not all; method: immunoSEQ multiplex PCR. The table has approximately 40,000 clones, approximately 90% seen once. This chain joins TRBV27 and TRBJ2-7; 14 positions agree with TRBD2. The sequencing used CD4+ T cells from peripheral blood mononuclear cells, collected before pregnancy. The sequence was collected from a female donor with multiple sclerosis, enrolled in a pregnancy study. CDR3 nucleotide sequence: TGTGCCAGCAGTTTCCCCGGGACTAGCGGGAGAGTCACCTACGAGCAGTACTTC. This gives the protein CASSFPGTSGRVTYEQYF.